The 23 T cell receptor beta chains below come from one sample, sequenced in a study of blood T cell repertoires in COVID-19. Data came from immunoSEQ multiplex PCR; TCRdb stores just in-frame clones and leaves some out. The profile shows over 130,000 clones, under 90% of them singletons. The specimen was PBMCs or T cells enriched from blood (not recorded which). Receptors were obtained from a man aged 45-60 years in a cohort exposed to, infected with or recovered from COVID-19 (not recorded which).

The V gene is TRBV19, the J gene TRBJ2-5; D is perhaps TRBD1 (6 bases). V lost 3 bases and J lost 0, with 14 bases in between. CDR1 is LNHDA, CDR2 SQIVND, per germline (reference sequence). The CDR3 is 16 amino acids. The CDR3 spells CASSILPGQYQETQYF. CDR3 DNA sequence: TGTGCCAGTAGTATCCTCCCAGGACAGTACCAAGAGACCCAGTACTTC. Full variable domain (missing parts from reference TRBV19 and TRBJ2-5): DGGITQSPKYLFRKEGQNVTLSCEQNLNHDAMYWYRQDPGQGLRLIYYSQIVNDFQKGDIAEGYSVSREKKESFPLTVTSAQKNPTAFYLCASSILPGQYQETQYFGPGTRLLVL.

V and J are TRBV5-1 and TRBJ2-5; 7 bases agree with TRBD1. The J segment lost 1 base and the V segment lost 6 bases, leaving 9 bases of the junction unmatched. Germline V gives CDR1 SGHRS, CDR2 YFSETQ. This CDR3 comprises 15 residues. CDR3 sequence (DNA): TGCGCCAGCAATCCAGACAGGGTGTCCCAAGAGACCCAGTACTTC. The encoded protein is CASNPDRVSQETQYF.

The CDR3 DNA reads TGTGCCAGCAGTTCAGACAGGGGGTCCTACAATGAGCAGTTCTTC. Translation: CASSSDRGSYNEQFF. The chain joins TRBV6-5 to TRBJ2-1; 9 positions match TRBD1. The junction had 2 bases not matched to a gene; V was cut back by 4 bases and J by 1 base. Germline V lookup: CDR1 MNHEY, CDR2 SVGAGI. The length of the CDR3 is 15 residues.

The chain carries TRBV4-1 and TRBJ1-5; 9 bases align to TRBD1. After removal of 4 bases from V and 4 bases from J, the junction contained 11 bases not matched to a gene. The germline CDR1 and CDR2 sequences are MGHRA and YSYEKL. The CDR3 runs 17 residues. The CDR3 region is CASSPVTGTGYNQPQHF. In DNA form, the CDR3 reads TGCGCCAGCAGCCCCGTTACCGGGACAGGGTATAATCAGCCCCAGCATTTT.

The rearrangement joins TRBV7-2 to TRBJ2-5; a weak D match, TRBD1 (5 bases). This CDR3 contains 15 residues. V lost 4 bases, J lost 0 bases, and 12 bases lay in between. CDR1 is SGHTA and CDR2 is FQGNSA in the germline V gene. For the CDR3, the DNA is TGTGCCAGCAGCTCCATGGACACGTACCAAGAGACCCAGTACTTC. Amino acids: CASSSMDTYQETQYF.

The chain couples TRBV9 to TRBJ1-2; 10 nucleotides line up with TRBD1. The V segment lost 2 bases and the J segment 4 bases; nucleotides outside the gene matches: 5. The CDR3 runs 15 residues. CDR1 and CDR2 from the germline V gene are SGDLS and YYNGEE. CDR3 coding DNA: TGTGCCAGCAGCGTCGCTTGGACAGGGGGCTATGGCTACACCTTC. Encoded protein: CASSVAWTGGYGYTF.

V is TRBV5-6 and J is TRBJ2-5, with a possible D match to TRBD2 (6 bases). CDR1 and CDR2 (germline): SGHDT, YYEEEE. Deletions cut 5 bases from V and 5 bases from J, with 19 bases between. The CDR3 is 15 residues long. CDR3 nucleotide sequence: TGTGCCAGCAGTCAAGTTAGCGGTGGTAGGGAGACCCAGTACTTC. Its translation is CASSQVSGGRETQYF. The full variable domain, rest sourced from reference TRBV5-6 and TRBJ2-5, is DAGVTQSPTHLIKTRGQQVTLRCSPKSGHDTVSWYQQALGQGPQFIFQYYEEEERQRGNFPDRFSGHQFPNYSSELNVNALLLGDSALYLCASSQVSGGRETQYFGPGTRLLVL.

The chain combines TRBV7-9 with TRBJ1-1, with D possibly TRBD1 on 5 matching bases. This CDR3 has 14 amino acids. V was cut by 8 bases and J by 1 base, with 14 bases left in between. The germline V gene encodes CDR1 SEHNR and CDR2 FQNEAQ (reference sequence). CDR3 sequence (DNA): TGTGCCAGCGTTATCACCCAGGGGAACACTGAAGCTTTCTTT. This translates into CASVITQGNTEAFF.

This chain joins TRBV11-2 and TRBJ2-7; 12 bases line up with TRBD2. The CDR3 is 17 amino acids. Trimming took 2 bases from V and 6 from J; bases not matched to a gene: 11. CDR1 is SGHAT, CDR2 FQNNGV, per germline. CDR3: CASSLTTLAGGFSEQYF. DNA for the CDR3: TGTGCCAGCAGCTTAACTACACTAGCGGGAGGCTTTAGCGAGCAGTACTTC.

The V and J genes are TRBV3-1 (or the pseudogene TRBV3-2) and TRBJ1-1, with D perhaps matching TRBD1 (5 bases). Looked up from germline, CDR1 is LGHDT and CDR2 is YNNKEL (reference sequence). CDR3 length: 14 amino acids. V lost 1 base and J lost 4, with 10 bases in between. CDR3 coding DNA: TGTGCCAGCAGCCAAGGGGTCGGGGGCACTGAAGCTTTCTTT. Residues: CASSQGVGGTEAFF.

V usage is TRBV9 and J usage is TRBJ2-1; 11 bases are shared with TRBD2. This CDR3 is 18 amino acids long. With 0 bases clipped from V and 5 bases from J, the junction kept 10 bases outside the gene matches. Germline loops: CDR1 SGDLS, CDR2 YYNGEE. The CDR3 DNA follows: TGTGCCAGCAGCGTAGCCGCTAGCGGGAGGAGCAGCGACAATGAGCAGTTCTTC. The encoded protein is CASSVAASGRSSDNEQFF.

The rearrangement links TRBV21-1 to TRBJ2-7; the DNA was not compared with TRBD1, the D call given in the table. TRBV21-1 is reported as a pseudogene. The CDR3 extends over 20 amino acids. The CDR3: CASSKALWDRGQVVPYEQYF. In DNA, the CDR3 is TGTGCCAGCAGCAAAGCCTTGTGGGACAGGGGGCAGGTGGTGCCCTACGAGCAGTACTTC.

The chain employs TRBV18 and TRBJ2-7, with D possibly TRBD1 on 6 matching bases. The CDR3 contains 14 residues. The germline V and J ends were trimmed by 3 bases and 4 bases, with 13 bases remaining between them. The germline V gene encodes CDR1 KGHSH and CDR2 LQKENI. This CDR3 reads CASSPQQGKYEQYF. In DNA form, the CDR3 reads TGTGCCAGCTCACCCCAACAGGGAAAGTACGAGCAGTACTTC.

The rearrangement uses TRBV29-1 and TRBJ2-5; D remains unclear. Trimming took 3 bases from V and 2 from J, leaving 7 bases between them. Germline-derived CDR1 and CDR2 are SQVTM and ANQGSEA. The CDR3 is 12 residues long. Here the CDR3 DNA reads TGCAGCGTTGAGGTACAGCAAGAGACCCAGTACTTC. It specifies CSVEVQQETQYF.

This clone was counted between two and nine times. The chain combines TRBV5-1 with TRBJ2-2; 9 positions agree with TRBD1. The CDR3 is made up of 17 amino acids. The V and J ends lost 4 bases and 4 bases, in that order; junction bases with no gene match: 11. From germline, CDR1 is SGHRS and CDR2 YFSETQ. CDR3 sequence: CASSTRDRVTGTGELFF. Here the CDR3 DNA reads TGCGCCAGCAGCACCCGGGACAGGGTTACGGGCACCGGGGAGCTGTTTTTT.

The chain couples TRBV7-2 to TRBJ1-6; D is possibly TRBD1 (5 bases). From germline, CDR1 is SGHTA and CDR2 FQGNSA. Trimming removed 0 bases from V and 9 bases from J, with 12 bases in between. The length of the CDR3 is 15 residues. CDR3 bases: TGTGCCAGCAGCTTAGCGGGCCTGGGGGGTTCACCCCTCCACTTT. Translating gives CASSLAGLGGSPLHF.

This clone showed up just once. V and J are TRBV24-1 and TRBJ1-1, with D maybe TRBD1 (6 bases). Trimming pared 1 base from V and 7 bases from J, leaving 12 bases between. The CDR3 covers 14 residues. CDR1 KGHDR and CDR2 SFDVKD come from the germline V gene. The CDR3 bases are TGTGCCACCAGTGATTTCACAGGGTCTGGTGAAGCTTTCTTT. Protein: CATSDFTGSGEAFF.

This clone has just one count. The chain combines TRBV5-1 with TRBJ2-1; 12 positions match TRBD2. The germline V gene encodes CDR1 SGHRS and CDR2 YFSETQ. Losses at the gene ends were 1 base for V and 9 bases for J; bases not matched to a gene: 11. This CDR3 is 17 amino acids long. CDR3 DNA sequence: TGCGCCAGCAGCTTGAGGGGCCCTAGCGGGAGGGCCGGTGAGCAGTTCTTC. This encodes CASSLRGPSGRAGEQFF.

The chain employs TRBV6-5 and TRBJ2-2, with TRBD1 matching over 8 bases. V was pared by 8 bases and J by 2 bases, with 7 bases of the junction left unmatched. This CDR3 is built from 15 residues. Per germline, CDR1 MNHEY and CDR2 SVGAGI. The CDR3 DNA is TGTGCCAGCCAAACGACAGGGGTTAACACCGGGGAGCTGTTTTTT. It encodes CASQTTGVNTGELFF.

The chain recombines TRBV29-1 with TRBJ2-1, with D possibly TRBD2 on 6 matching bases. CDR1 and CDR2 (germline): SQVTM, ANQGSEA. The V end was cut by 0 bases, the J end by 10 bases, with 10 bases between. The CDR3 totals 12 residues. DNA of the CDR3: TGCAGCGTTGAAGAGCTGGGGGGAGAGCAGTTCTTC. Protein product: CSVEELGGEQFF.

The CDR3 DNA is TGTGCCACCAGTGATATAACAGAAAAACTGTTTTTT. Translated: CATSDITEKLFF. V and J are TRBV24-1 and TRBJ1-4; unclear D gene. The V end lost 3 bases, the J end lost 8 bases, and 6 bases lay between the germline ends. This CDR3 is 12 amino acids long. The germline V gene encodes CDR1 KGHDR and CDR2 SFDVKD.

This rearrangement joins TRBV4-3 to TRBJ2-1, with 11 bases that match TRBD2. This CDR3 contains 16 residues. Germline CDR1 reads LGHNA; CDR2 reads YSLEER. The trim removed 1 base at V and 3 bases at J, leaving 2 bases unmatched. The DNA for the CDR3 is TGCGCCAGCAGCCAAGGACTAGCGGGGAACTACAATGAGCAGTTCTTC. Amino acids: CASSQGLAGNYNEQFF.

The rearrangement joins TRBV5-1 to TRBJ1-5; no clear D gene. The CDR3 length is 13 residues. Deletions cut 4 bases from V and 6 bases from J, with 11 bases between. Germline values: CDR1 SGHRS, CDR2 YFSETQ. In nucleotides, the CDR3 is TGCGCCAGCAGCCCCGAGGGTGGTCAGCCCCAGCATTTT. Amino acid sequence: CASSPEGGQPQHF.